This T cell receptor beta chain originates from a study of T cells in Graves' hyperthyroidism and ophthalmopathy (dated by TCRdb to about 2019). Context from the whole study: Peripheral blood was collected at initial diagnosis, before any treatment. TCR V-J signatures able to tell the groups apart were searched for in a discovery cohort of 100 patients, of whom under 45 had Graves' ophthalmopathy and 55 to 60 had stable Graves' hyperthyroidism. Prospective prediction of ophthalmopathy was tested in an independent validation cohort consisting of fewer than 20 hyperthyroidism patients and some 15 patients who later progressed to ophthalmopathy. The 100 discovery patients were randomly split 7:3 into training and test sets. In addition, the study compared T-cell repertoires in thyroid tissue and in blood from roughly six Graves' hyperthyroidism patients. After sampling, hyperthyroidism patients received methimazole starting at 30 mg daily, and ophthalmopathy patients received high-dose intravenous methylprednisolone. TCR Vbeta CDR3 sequencing of 140 or so peripheral blood samples (over 40 ophthalmopathy, 75 hyperthyroidism and roughly 17 progressor patients) is reported in the paper.

This clonotype was counted at least ten times. Its specific antigen is unknown. No base-level quality is on record; no much larger clone is a single base apart. Moderately to severely active disease, a Clinical Activity Score of at least 3, a NOSPECS grade of at least 4, and a duration under 3 months were present in ophthalmopathy patients. Any patient with an uncontrolled infection, another autoimmune disease, pregnancy or lactation was excluded. Diagnoses were established on the basis of clinical symptoms, serum thyroxine and TRAb, thyroid ultrasound, and orbital computed tomography. PBMCs were separated from roughly 10 ml of fresh peripheral blood using Ficoll-Paque density gradient centrifugation. Trizol reagent was used to extract total RNA, and RNA quality was then checked on an Agilent 2100 Bioanalyzer. What the research found in general, with its limitations: No statistical method was used to set the sample size in advance, and investigators knew the group allocation. Most expanded thyroid clonotypes (frequency above 0.001) were also found in blood, which suggests that blood repertoires may mirror thyroid immune responses. In validation, the model predicted progression to ophthalmopathy a median of about 6.8 months before onset, with approximately 70% sensitivity and roughly 73% specificity. A 13 V-J signature model separated ophthalmopathy from stable hyperthyroidism, with 87.88% sensitivity and roughly 81% specificity in cross-validation and 80%/75% in testing.

The TCR beta CDR3 regions were amplified from RNA transcripts. A first-round RT-PCR of the TCR CDR3 used the HTBI primer set with the Qiagen OneStep RT-PCR kit. The libraries were constructed in a second round of multiplex PCR and then size-selected and purified. Paired-end sequencing of the libraries was performed with 100 bp reads on an Illumina HiSeq2000. On the study's bioinformatics: SOAPnuke was used to process the raw data, removing reads that contained adapters or uncalled bases, had a mean Phred below 15, or lacked an exact match to the constant primer or identifier. High-quality paired reads were merged with COPE v1.2.5, and unique nucleotide sequences were defined as clonotypes. Clonotypes were aligned to IMGT TRBV, TRBD and TRBJ reference segments using MiTCR v1.1. The analysis was restricted to V-J combinations with a frequency above 0.0001, which together covered 98% to 99.2% of the repertoires. A TCS score was defined as the ratio of F50 (clonal expansion) to E x V (chaos), with BLOSUM62-based TCRdist applied between CDR3 peptides within each V-J. Welch's t-statistics and random forest reduced fewer than 550 V-J features to fewer than 15, which were used in a naive Bayes classifier (R e1071). TCRdb trimmed public reads at Q25 via fastp, called clones via MiXCR and kept in-frame beta chains. Rows are combined by CDR3 protein, so each entry shows the most common genes and DNA. These V and J calls rely on TCRdb rather than the paper's analysis. Counted in this sample were over 350,000 distinct CDR3 sequences; roughly 18% of them appeared once. The ten largest clones take up 40% of the sample.

V loses 5 bases, J loses 7 bases, and the germline ends lie 15 bases apart. Counted from cysteine to phenylalanine, this CDR3 has 13 amino acids. Only CDR3 DNA is held: 39 bases, read in frame from base 1. The germline V gene (reference sequence) gives CDR1 as DFQATT and CDR2 as SNEGSKA. The sequenced sample was blood. The receptor was isolated from a man in his late teens or twenties with Graves' ophthalmopathy. Recombination linked TRBV20-1 to TRBJ2-1; the D segment could be TRBD2, given 5 matching bases. The DNA is as follows: TGCAGTGCTTACCGCGGGCGTGAGAATGAGCAGTTCTTC. Translated, it reads CSAYRGRENEQFF.